The 21 T cell receptor beta chains reported below all come from one sample, sequenced in a study of CD8+CD57+ T cells in acquired aplastic anemia. Investigators profiled TCR beta VDJ and CDR3 from genomic DNA template. TCRdb re-called the reads with MiXCR, one entry per CDR3 protein. The table includes 150,000 to 200,000 distinct CDR3 sequences, about three fifths detected once. The sequencing sample was made of sorted CD4+, CD8+, or CD8+CD57+ T cells (not recorded which) from PBMCs. These receptor sequences come from a human donor with severe aplastic anemia or a healthy control (not recorded which).

Many counts were recorded for this clonotype. The CDR3 loop reads CASSLKGAWEQYF. DNA of the CDR3: TGTGCCAGCAGCTTAAAGGGGGCGTGGGAGCAGTACTTC. The V call is TRBV11-2, the J call TRBJ2-7; 7 nucleotides align to TRBD1. Germline CDR1 SGHAT, CDR2 FQNNGV. CDR3 size: 13 residues. V was pared by 2 bases and J by 7 bases, with 5 bases of the junction left unmatched.

The chain recombines TRBV2 with TRBJ2-7; D not resolved. This CDR3 is built from 15 residues. Germline V CDR1 and CDR2: SNHLY, FYNNEI. V was shortened by 6 bases and J by 3 bases, with 18 bases between the two germline ends. The CDR3 region has the DNA TGTGCCAGCAGGGCCGGGTCCCGGGCCCACTACGAGCAGTACTTC. The encoded protein is CASRAGSRAHYEQYF. The full variable domain, its missing parts supplied by reference TRBV2 and TRBJ2-7, is EPEVTQTPSHQVTQMGQEVILRCVPISNHLYFYWYRQILGQKVEFLVSFYNNEISEKSEIFDDQFSVERPDGSNFTLKIRSTKLEDSAMYFCASRAGSRAHYEQYFGPGTRLTVT.

The chain carries TRBV10-3 and TRBJ1-5, with TRBD1 as a possible D gene (6 bases). The CDR3 has 13 residues. The germline CDR1 and CDR2 sequences are ENHRY and SYGVKD. CDR3: CTTQGETGQPQHF. The CDR3 DNA reads as TGTACCACACAGGGTGAAACAGGGCAGCCCCAGCATTTT.

The chain employs TRBV6-4 and TRBJ1-2; D is possibly TRBD1 (5 bases). Trimming left V 7 bases short and J 3 bases short, with 12 bases between. The CDR3 totals 13 residues. Germline V gene lookup returns CDR1 MRHNA and CDR2 SNTAGT. CDR3 nucleotide sequence: TGTGCCAGCAAAAGGGACGGGGACTATGGCTACACCTTC. Translated, it gives CASKRDGDYGYTF.

The chain recombines TRBV27 with TRBJ1-1; no clear D gene. This CDR3 contains 10 residues. CDR1 MNHEY and CDR2 SMNVEV come from the germline V gene (reference sequence). V lost 2 bases, J lost 10 bases, and 5 bases lay in between. The chain's CDR3 is CASSLGVAFF. Here the CDR3 DNA reads TGTGCCAGCAGTTTAGGGGTAGCTTTCTTT.

V and J are TRBV14 and TRBJ1-1, with D unresolved. The V gene's germline CDR1 is SGHDN and CDR2 FVKESK. Trimming left V 1 base short and J 2 bases short, with 11 bases between. The CDR3 runs to 15 residues. The CDR3 here is CASSQGGWANTEAFF. DNA of the CDR3: TGTGCCAGCAGCCAAGGGGGATGGGCCAACACTGAAGCTTTCTTT.

This clonotype was observed at least ten times. V and J are TRBV20-1 and TRBJ1-1; D is possibly TRBD1 (5 bases). The CDR3 consists of 12 residues. In germline, CDR1 is DFQATT, CDR2 SNEGSKA (reference sequence). Trimming took off 1 base at V and 4 bases at J, with 7 bases between the two ends. The CDR3: CSARAGFTEAFF. The CDR3 DNA is TGCAGTGCTAGAGCAGGGTTCACTGAAGCTTTCTTT.

CDR3 sequence reads: CASSPGTVGDTEAFF. The CDR3 DNA is TGTGCCAGCAGTCCGGGGACAGTGGGGGACACTGAAGCTTTCTTT. The genes are TRBV12-3 or TRBV12-4 and TRBJ1-1; the match to TRBD1 covers 7 bases. The CDR3 has 15 amino acids. V dropped 5 bases and J dropped 3; count of bases not matched to a gene: 9.

In its sample, this clonotype was seen many times. This chain uses TRBV11-2 with TRBJ2-2; D possibly corresponds to TRBD2 (7 bases). The CDR3 is 14 residues long. CDR1 and CDR2 (germline): SGHAT, FQNNGV. V was clipped by 5 bases and J by 7 bases, with 14 bases between them. The CDR3 spells CASSRGAGGGELFF. The CDR3, as DNA: TGTGCCAGCAGCCGGGGGGCCGGAGGCGGGGAGCTGTTTTTT.

The J gene is TRBJ2-5, the V gene TRBV20-1; no reliable D call. This CDR3 has 12 residues. CDR1 is DFQATT, CDR2 SNEGSKA, per germline (reference sequence). V lost 3 bases, J lost 3 bases, and 8 bases lay in between. This chain's CDR3 is CSARATEETQYF. The DNA of the CDR3 is TGCAGTGCTAGGGCCACAGAAGAGACCCAGTACTTC.

The CDR3 loop reads CASSIPFLTVVTGELFF. CDR3 nucleotide sequence: TGTGCCAGTAGTATCCCCTTCTTGACAGTAGTCACCGGGGAGCTGTTTTTT. The chain joins TRBV19 to TRBJ2-2, with TRBD1 as a possible D gene (5 bases). Trimming pared 3 bases from V and 4 bases from J, leaving 18 bases between. CDR1 and CDR2 (germline): LNHDA, SQIVND (reference sequence). CDR3 length: 17 residues. Variable domain in full (rest from reference TRBV19 and TRBJ2-2): DGGITQSPKYLFRKEGQNVTLSCEQNLNHDAMYWYRQDPGQGLRLIYYSQIVNDFQKGDIAEGYSVSREKKESFPLTVTSAQKNPTAFYLCASSIPFLTVVTGELFFGEGSRLTVL.

V usage is TRBV13 and J usage is TRBJ2-7; D may be TRBD1 (5 bases). V lost 5 bases, J lost 5 bases, and 25 bases lay in between. The CDR3 is 17 amino acids. CDR1 is PRHDT and CDR2 is FYEKMQ in the germline V gene (reference sequence). The CDR3 region has the DNA TGTGCCAGCAGCCCACAACAAGACAGCGTTGCCCAGAACGAGCAGTACTTC. Amino acid sequence: CASSPQQDSVAQNEQYF.

This chain uses TRBV20-1 with TRBJ1-1; D is ambiguous. Trimming left V 5 bases short and J 10 bases short, with 17 bases between. This CDR3 has 12 amino acids. In germline, CDR1 is DFQATT, CDR2 SNEGSKA (reference sequence). The CDR3 nucleotides read TGCAGTGCTTATGGTGGGAGGGTAAGAGCTTTCTTT. Residues: CSAYGGRVRAFF.

The chain uses TRBV7-9 and TRBJ1-1; perhaps TRBD1 as D (5 bases). Germline lookup yields CDR1 SEHNR and CDR2 FQNEAQ (reference sequence). The CDR3 is 16 residues long. V was clipped by 3 bases and J by 0 bases, with 14 bases between them. CDR3 in amino acids: CASSLEGLNVNTEAFF. For the CDR3, the DNA is TGTGCCAGCAGCTTGGAGGGACTTAATGTGAACACTGAAGCTTTCTTT. Drawing the rest from reference TRBV7-9 and TRBJ1-1, the complete variable domain is DTGVSQNPRHKITKRGQNVTFRCDPISEHNRLYWYRQTLGQGPEFLTYFQNEAQLEKSRLLSDRFSAERPKGSFSTLEIQRTEQGDSAMYLCASSLEGLNVNTEAFFGQGTRLTVV.

V usage is TRBV3-1 and J usage is TRBJ2-5; 7 positions agree with TRBD1. This CDR3 is 13 amino acids long. Germline lookup yields CDR1 LGHDT and CDR2 YNNKEL (reference sequence). J was trimmed by 9 bases and V by 1 base; bases with no gene match: 5. The CDR3 loop is CASSQGSRGSQYF. The CDR3 DNA reads as TGTGCCAGCAGCCAAGGAAGCAGGGGGTCCCAGTACTTC.

This clonotype was detected only a few times. This chain links TRBV25-1 with TRBJ1-6; D is unclear. The CDR3 length is 11 residues. Germline CDR1 is MGHDK and CDR2 is SYGVNS. Trimming removed 4 bases at V and 6 bases at J, with 1 base between. CDR3 DNA: TGTGCCAGCAGTGGTAATTCACCCCTCCACTTT. This sequence encodes CASSGNSPLHF.

The V gene is TRBV20-1, the J gene TRBJ2-5; tentatively, D is TRBD1 or TRBD2 (5 bases each). Germline V gene data show CDR1 as DFQATT and CDR2 as SNEGSKA (reference sequence). V shed 5 bases and J shed 3 bases, with 10 bases lying between them. The CDR3 consists of 12 residues. CDR3 DNA: TGCAGTGCTGTGGGACGTGAAGAGACCCAGTACTTC. This sequence encodes CSAVGREETQYF.

The chain combines TRBV19 with TRBJ1-1, with a tentative D call TRBD1 (5 bases). Germline CDR1 reads LNHDA; CDR2 reads SQIVND (reference sequence). V was trimmed by 3 bases and J by 1 base, leaving 9 bases between them. This CDR3 is 14 amino acids long. CDR3 sequence reads: CASSIGTANTEAFF. In nucleotides, the CDR3 is TGTGCCAGTAGTATTGGGACGGCGAACACTGAAGCTTTCTTT.

Only a few counts were recorded for this clonotype. This clone may be a read error of a much larger clone one base away. The rearrangement uses TRBV11-2 and TRBJ2-5, with a weak D call TRBD1 (6 bases). The V gene's germline CDR1 is SGHAT and CDR2 FQNNGV. Trimming left V 5 bases short and J 5 bases short, with 12 bases between. The CDR3 has 13 amino acids. The CDR3 is CASSMQGMETQYF. CDR3 sequence (DNA): TGTGCCAGCAGCATGCAGGGGATGGAGACCCAGTACTTC.

This chain connects TRBV20-1 to TRBJ1-1, with 7 bases fitting TRBD1. CDR1 is DFQATT, CDR2 SNEGSKA, per germline (reference sequence). V lost 6 bases and J lost 1; bases outside the gene matches: 5. The CDR3 has 13 amino acids. For the CDR3, the DNA is TGCAGTGCGTACAGGGGAACGAACACTGAAGCTTTCTTT. Protein product: CSAYRGTNTEAFF.

This clonotype appeared many times. The rearrangement joins TRBV6-5 to TRBJ1-3; D is unresolved. Trimming took 8 bases from V and 0 from J, leaving 8 bases between them. Per the germline V gene, CDR1 is MNHEY and CDR2 is SVGAGI. There are 13 residues in the CDR3. This CDR3 is CASHESSGNTIYF. CDR3 DNA: TGTGCCAGCCATGAGAGCTCTGGAAACACCATATATTTT.